The clone carrying this T cell receptor (beta chain) appeared many times. The data originate from a study of T-cell memory formation after mild COVID-19. Via MiXCR, TCRdb re-called the 5' RACE reads, giving one row per CDR3 protein. This sample has 400,000 to 500,000 distinct CDR3 sequences; roughly 17% occur once, and the top ten carry 20% to 25%. The CDR3 is made up of 14 amino acids. Germline V gene sequence: CDR1 SGHDN, CDR2 FVKESK. Trimming stripped 6 bases from V and 9 bases from J, with 15 bases between. The sequenced sample consisted of PBMCs or a T cell subset sorted from them (not recorded which). The clonotype was recovered from a man between 18 and 35 years old who had mild COVID-19 (a few samples of this study predate the infection). Cell type and time point are not known. V and J are TRBV14 and TRBJ1-6; D may be TRBD1 (6 bases). This chain's CDR3 is CASSPGRGASPLHF. The CDR3 DNA sequence: TGTGCCAGCAGTCCGGGCAGGGGAGCTTCACCCCTCCACTTT. Based on the CDR3 plus reference TRBV14 and TRBJ1-6, the full variable domain is EAGVTQFPSHSVIEKGQTVTLRCDPISGHDNLYWYRRVMGKEIKFLLHFVKESKQDESGMPNNRFLAERTGGTYSTLKVQPAELEDSGVYFCASSPGRGASPLHFGNGTRLTVT.